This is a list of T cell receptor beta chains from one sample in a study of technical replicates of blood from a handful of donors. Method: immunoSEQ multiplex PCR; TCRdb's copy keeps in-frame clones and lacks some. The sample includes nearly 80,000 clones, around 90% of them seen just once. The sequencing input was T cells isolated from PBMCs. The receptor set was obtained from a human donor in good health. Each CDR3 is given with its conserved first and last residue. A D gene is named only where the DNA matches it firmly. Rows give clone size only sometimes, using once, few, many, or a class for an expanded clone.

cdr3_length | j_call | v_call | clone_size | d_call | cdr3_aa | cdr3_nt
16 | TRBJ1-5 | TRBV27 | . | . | CASSSAGANVNQPQHF | TGTGCCAGCAGCAGCGCAGGGGCTAACGTCAATCAGCCCCAGCATTTT
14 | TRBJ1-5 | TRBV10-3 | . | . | CAISPGRESQPQHF | TGTGCCATTTCCCCAGGGAGGGAAAGTCAGCCCCAGCATTTT
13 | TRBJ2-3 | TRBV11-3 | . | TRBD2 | CASSLTGTSGREW | TGTGCCAGCAGCTTGACCGGGACTAGCGGGAGGGAATGG
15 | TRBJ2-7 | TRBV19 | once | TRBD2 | CASSISGGAGSEQYF | TGTGCCAGTAGTATTTCCGGGGGGGCCGGTTCCGAGCAGTACTTC
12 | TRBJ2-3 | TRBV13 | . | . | CASSLLVDTQYF | TGTGCCAGCAGCTTGCTAGTAGATACGCAGTATTTT
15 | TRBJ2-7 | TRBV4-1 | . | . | CASSPPLRTPYEQYF | TGCGCCAGCAGCCCTCCCTTGAGAACCCCTTACGAGCAGTACTTC
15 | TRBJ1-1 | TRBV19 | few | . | CASSSAEQGWVEAFF | TGTGCCAGTAGTTCCGCAGAACAGGGTTGGGTTGAAGCTTTCTTT
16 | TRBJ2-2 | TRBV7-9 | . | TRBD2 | CASSFSTSANTGELFF | TGTGCCAGCAGCTTCTCGACTAGCGCGAACACCGGGGAGCTGTTTTTT
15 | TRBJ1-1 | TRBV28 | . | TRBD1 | CASSSHRDRDTEAFF | TGTGCCAGCAGTTCCCACCGGGACAGGGACACTGAAGCTTTCTTT
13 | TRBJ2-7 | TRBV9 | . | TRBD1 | CASSVGDRGEQYF | TGTGCCAGCAGCGTAGGGGACAGGGGGGAGCAGTACTTC
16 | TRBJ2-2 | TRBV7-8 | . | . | CASSLAPQGNTGELFF | TGTGCCAGCAGCTTAGCTCCCCAGGGGAACACCGGGGAGCTGTTTTTT
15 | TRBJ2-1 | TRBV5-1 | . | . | CASSLDTGGYNEQFF | TGCGCCAGCAGCTTGGACACCGGAGGATACAATGAGCAGTTCTTC
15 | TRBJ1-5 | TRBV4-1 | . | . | CASSQDTGNNQPQHF | TGCGCCAGCAGCCAAGATACAGGTAACAATCAGCCCCAGCATTTT
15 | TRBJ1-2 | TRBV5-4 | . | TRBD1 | CASSLPTGGFHGYTF | TGTGCCAGCAGCTTGCCGACAGGGGGCTTTCATGGCTACACCTTC
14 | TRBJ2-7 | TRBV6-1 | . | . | CASSSPGLAWEQYF | TGTGCCAGCAGTTCACCGGGACTGGCCTGGGAGCAGTACTTC
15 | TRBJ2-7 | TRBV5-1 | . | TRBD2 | CASSAGLAEHYEQYF | TGCGCCAGCAGCGCTGGACTAGCGGAACACTACGAGCAGTACTTC
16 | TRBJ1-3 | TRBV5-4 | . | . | CASSRQTGNSGNTIYF | TGTGCCAGCAGCCGCCAGACAGGAAACTCTGGAAACACCATATATTTT
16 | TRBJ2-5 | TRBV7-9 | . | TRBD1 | CASSLGVGGIQETQYF | TGTGCCAGCAGCTTAGGGGTAGGGGGCATCCAAGAGACCCAGTACTTC
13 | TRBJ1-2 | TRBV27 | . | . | CASSLLGGNGYTF | TGTGCCAGCAGTTTATTGGGGGGGAATGGCTACACCTTC
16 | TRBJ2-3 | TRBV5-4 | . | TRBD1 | CASSLDGTGAKDTQYF | TGTGCCAGCAGCTTGGACGGGACAGGGGCCAAAGATACGCAGTATTTT
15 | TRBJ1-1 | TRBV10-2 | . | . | CASSESRGSWTEAFF | TGCGCCAGCAGTGAGTCCAGGGGATCGTGGACTGAAGCTTTCTTT
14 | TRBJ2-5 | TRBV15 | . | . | CATSRDPGYETQYF | TGTGCCACCAGCAGAGATCCCGGGTACGAGACCCAGTACTTC
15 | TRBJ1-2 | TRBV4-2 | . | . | CASSQAQGVDYGYTF | TGTGCCAGCAGCCAAGCACAGGGCGTTGACTATGGCTACACCTTC
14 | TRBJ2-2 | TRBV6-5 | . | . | CATKSSSNTGELFF | TGTGCCACCAAGAGTAGTTCGAACACCGGGGAGCTGTTTTTT
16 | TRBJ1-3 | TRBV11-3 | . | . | CASSTQPGLAGNTIYF | TGTGCCAGCAGCACCCAGCCAGGTCTGGCAGGAAACACCATATATTTT
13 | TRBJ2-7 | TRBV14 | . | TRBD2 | CASSQDYSGSSYF | TGTGCCAGCAGCCAAGATTATAGCGGGAGTTCGTACTTC
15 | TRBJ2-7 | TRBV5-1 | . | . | CASSPEADKTYEQYF | TGCGCCAGCAGCCCTGAGGCGGACAAGACCTACGAGCAGTACTTC
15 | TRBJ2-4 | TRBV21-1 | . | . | CASSKGGGRGNIQYF | TGTGCCAGCAGCAAAGGAGGCGGGAGAGGGAACATTCAGTACTTC
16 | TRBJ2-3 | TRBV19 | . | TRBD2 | CAISSGSGRSTDTQYF | TGTGCCATTTCGTCGGGTAGCGGGAGAAGCACAGATACGCAGTATTTT
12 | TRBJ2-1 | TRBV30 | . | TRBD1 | CAWGDSHNEQFF | TGTGCCTGGGGGGACAGCCACAATGAGCAGTTCTTC
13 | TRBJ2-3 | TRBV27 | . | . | CASSPTWSSTQYF | TGTGCCAGCAGCCCCACCTGGTCTAGTACGCAGTATTTT
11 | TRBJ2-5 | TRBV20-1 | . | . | CSSYIQETQYF | TGCAGTTCTTATATCCAAGAGACCCAGTACTTC
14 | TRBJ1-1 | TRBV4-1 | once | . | CASSQAGGYSEAFF | TGCGCCAGCAGCCAAGCTGGGGGCTACTCTGAAGCTTTCTTT
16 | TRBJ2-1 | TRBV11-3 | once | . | CASSLGRLGNGNEQFF | TGTGCCAGCAGCTTAGGGAGGCTAGGAAATGGCAATGAGCAGTTCTTC
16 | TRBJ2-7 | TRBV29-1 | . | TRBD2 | CSVEETSGRGLYEQYF | TGCAGCGTTGAAGAGACCAGCGGGAGAGGGCTCTACGAGCAGTACTTC
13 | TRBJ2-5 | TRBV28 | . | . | CASRPGPGETQYF | TGTGCCAGCCGACCAGGGCCTGGAGAGACCCAGTACTTC
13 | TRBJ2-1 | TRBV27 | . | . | CASSHKGDNEQFF | TGTGCCAGCAGTCATAAGGGGGACAATGAGCAGTTCTTC
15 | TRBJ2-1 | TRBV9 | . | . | CASSVVGGTYNEQFF | TGTGCCAGCAGCGTAGTAGGCGGGACCTACAATGAGCAGTTCTTC
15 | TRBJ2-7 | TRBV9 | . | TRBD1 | CASSVDDRVAYEQYF | TGTGCCAGCAGCGTGGATGACAGGGTCGCGTACGAGCAGTACTTC
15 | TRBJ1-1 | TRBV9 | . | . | CASRRHRELATEAFF | TGTGCCAGCAGACGACACAGGGAGTTGGCCACTGAAGCTTTCTTT
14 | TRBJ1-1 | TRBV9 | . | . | CASSKQFTGTEAFF | TGTGCCAGCAGCAAACAATTTACAGGGACTGAAGCTTTCTTT
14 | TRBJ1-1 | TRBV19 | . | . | CASSMERVDTEAFF | TGTGCCAGTAGTATGGAGCGGGTGGACACTGAAGCTTTCTTT
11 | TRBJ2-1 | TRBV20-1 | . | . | CSASLGDEQFF | TGCAGTGCTAGTCTAGGCGATGAGCAGTTCTTC
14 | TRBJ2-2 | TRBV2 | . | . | CASQGLADTGELFF | TGTGCCAGCCAGGGTCTGGCCGACACCGGGGAGCTGTTTTTT
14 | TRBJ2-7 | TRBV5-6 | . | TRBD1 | CASSLLTGPYEQYF | TGTGCCAGCAGCCTACTGACAGGGCCCTACGAGCAGTACTTC
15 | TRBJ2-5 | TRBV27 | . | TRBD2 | CASSLSGLAGETQYF | TGTGCCAGCAGTTTATCGGGGTTAGCGGGAGAGACCCAGTACTTC
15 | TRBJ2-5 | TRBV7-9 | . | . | CASSFGGGGKETQYF | TGTGCCAGCAGCTTTGGTGGCGGGGGCAAAGAGACCCAGTACTTC
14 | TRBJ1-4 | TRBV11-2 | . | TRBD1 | CASSTGTANEKLFF | TGTGCCAGCAGCACCGGGACAGCTAATGAAAAACTGTTTTTT
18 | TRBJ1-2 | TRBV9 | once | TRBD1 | CASSDIEQGVGANYGYTF | TGTGCCAGCAGCGATATAGAGCAGGGGGTCGGAGCTAACTATGGCTACACCTTC
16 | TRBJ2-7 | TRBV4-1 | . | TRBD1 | CASSQEDRLSSYEQYF | TGCGCCAGCAGCCAAGAGGACAGGCTAAGCTCCTACGAGCAGTACTTC
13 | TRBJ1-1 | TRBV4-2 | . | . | CASGSGRNTEAFF | TGTGCCAGCGGTTCCGGGAGAAACACTGAAGCTTTCTTT
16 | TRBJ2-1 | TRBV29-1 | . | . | CSVASMNAWEYNEQFF | TGCAGCGTTGCATCAATGAACGCGTGGGAGTACAATGAGCAGTTCTTC
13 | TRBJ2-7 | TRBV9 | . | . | CASSVGFRGEQYF | TGTGCCAGCAGCGTAGGATTTAGAGGCGAGCAGTACTTC
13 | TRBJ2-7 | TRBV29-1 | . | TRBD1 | CSVRTGGSYEQYF | TGCAGCGTACGAACAGGGGGGTCCTACGAGCAGTACTTC
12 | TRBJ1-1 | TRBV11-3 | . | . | CASTRRGIEAFF | TGTGCCAGCACCCGAAGAGGGATTGAAGCTTTCTTT
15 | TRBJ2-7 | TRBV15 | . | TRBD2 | CATSRGLAGAYEQYF | TGTGCCACCAGCAGGGGACTAGCGGGAGCTTACGAGCAGTACTTC